The clone carrying this T cell receptor beta chain has a single count. Its target is unknown. The sample is drawn from a study of cytomegalovirus exposure and HLA in healthy donors. CDR1 is SGHNT and CDR2 is YYREEE in the germline V gene (reference sequence). The CDR3 has 15 amino acids. V was clipped by 6 bases and J by 8 bases; unmatched bases: 11. Overall study findings and caveats: Rarity marked most TCR sequences, yet some public TCRs occurred in many donors. Researchers counted around 150 TCR beta chains as cytomegalovirus-associated.

Generated by immunoSEQ multiplex PCR, the TCRdb table keeps only in-frame clones and is missing some. The top ten hold around 2.1% of the sample, which has about 150,000 clones, about 82% seen once. This clonotype originated in a human donor in good health. The chain is built from TRBV5-4 and TRBJ2-3; 11 bases line up with TRBD1. Sequenced sample: PBMCs. CDR3 protein: CASNTPGQGDSTQYF. The CDR3 region has the DNA TGTGCCAGCAACACTCCGGGACAGGGGGACTCTACGCAGTATTTT.